This T cell receptor (beta chain) was recovered during a study of PD-1 blockade in classical Hodgkin lymphoma. Study-level points and caveats: The study reported lower baseline TCR diversity in newly diagnosed patients than in healthy donors. Newly diagnosed patients had diversity similar to the baseline diversity of complete responders. The causes of the repertoire differences, possibly disease activity or prior therapy, remain undefined.

The repertoire was sequenced with immunoSEQ multiplex PCR; TCRdb's copy has only in-frame clones and lacks some. The sample includes about 25,000 clones, 70% to 80% of them seen just once. Germline loops: CDR1 ENHRY, CDR2 SYGVKD. The CDR3 extends over 14 amino acids. The V gene end was trimmed by 6 bases and the J gene end by 3 bases; junction bases not matched to a gene: 2. Each patient's relapse followed autologous stem cell transplantation, and brentuximab vedotin exposure varied. With respect to this clone: Its specificity is unknown.

The V gene is TRBV10-3, the J gene TRBJ2-1; 10 bases fit TRBD2. This TCR was sampled from a human donor with classical Hodgkin lymphoma. This specimen was peripheral blood mononuclear cells (PBMCs), taken before the second cycle of nivolumab. CDR3 nucleotides: TGTGCCATCAGACTAGCGGGAAACTACAATGAGCAGTTCTTC. Its translation is CAIRLAGNYNEQFF.